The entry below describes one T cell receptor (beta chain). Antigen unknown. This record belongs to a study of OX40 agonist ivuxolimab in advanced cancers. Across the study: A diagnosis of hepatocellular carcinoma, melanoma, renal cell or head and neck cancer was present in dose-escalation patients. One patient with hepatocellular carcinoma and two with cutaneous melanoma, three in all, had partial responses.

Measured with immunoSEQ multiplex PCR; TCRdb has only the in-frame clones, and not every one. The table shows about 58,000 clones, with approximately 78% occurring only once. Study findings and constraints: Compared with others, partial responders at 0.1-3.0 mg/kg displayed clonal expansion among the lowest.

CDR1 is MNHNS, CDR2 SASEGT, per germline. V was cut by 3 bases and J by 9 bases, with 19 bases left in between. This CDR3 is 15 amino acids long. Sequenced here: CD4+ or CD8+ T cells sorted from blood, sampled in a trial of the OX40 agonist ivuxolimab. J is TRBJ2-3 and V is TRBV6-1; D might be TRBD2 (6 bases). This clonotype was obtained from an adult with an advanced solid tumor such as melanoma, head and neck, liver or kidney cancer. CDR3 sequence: CASSDPPEGQGTQYF. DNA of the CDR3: TGTGCCAGCAGTGATCCGCCGGAGGGCCAAGGGACGCAGTATTTT.